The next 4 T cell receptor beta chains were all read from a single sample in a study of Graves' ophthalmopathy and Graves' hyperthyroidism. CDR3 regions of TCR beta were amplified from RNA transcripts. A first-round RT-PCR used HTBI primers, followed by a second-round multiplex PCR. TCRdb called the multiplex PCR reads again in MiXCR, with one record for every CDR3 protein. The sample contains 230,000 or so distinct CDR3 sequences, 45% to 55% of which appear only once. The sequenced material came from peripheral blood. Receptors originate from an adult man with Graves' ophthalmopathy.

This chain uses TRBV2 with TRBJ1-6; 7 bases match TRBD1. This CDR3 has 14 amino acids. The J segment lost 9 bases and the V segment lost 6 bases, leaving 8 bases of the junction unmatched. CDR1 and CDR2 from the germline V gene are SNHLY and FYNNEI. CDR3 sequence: CASSSPQGGSPLHF. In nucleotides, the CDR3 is TGTGCCAGCAGCTCGCCCCAGGGGGGTTCACCCCTCCACTTT.

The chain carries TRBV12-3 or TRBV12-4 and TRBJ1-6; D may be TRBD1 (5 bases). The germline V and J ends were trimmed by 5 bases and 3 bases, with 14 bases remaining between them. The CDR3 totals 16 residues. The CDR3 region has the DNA TGTGCCAGCAGTGATTGGGGGGGATTCTATAATTCACCCCTCCACTTT. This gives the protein CASSDWGGFYNSPLHF.

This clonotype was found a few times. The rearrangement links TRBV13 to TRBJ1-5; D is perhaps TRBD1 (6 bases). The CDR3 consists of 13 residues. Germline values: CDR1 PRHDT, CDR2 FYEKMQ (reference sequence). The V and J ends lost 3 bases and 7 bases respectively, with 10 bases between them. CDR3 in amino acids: CASSFGGEQPQHF. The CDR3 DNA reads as TGTGCCAGCAGCTTTGGGGGCGAACAGCCCCAGCATTTT.

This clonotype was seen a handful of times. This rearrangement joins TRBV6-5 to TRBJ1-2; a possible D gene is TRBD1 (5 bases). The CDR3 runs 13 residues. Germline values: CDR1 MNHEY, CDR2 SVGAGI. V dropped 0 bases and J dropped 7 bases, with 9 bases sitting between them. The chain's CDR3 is CASSYSPGTGYTF. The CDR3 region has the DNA TGTGCCAGCAGTTACTCACCAGGGACTGGCTACACCTTC.